A selection of T cell receptor beta chains follows, all from one sample in a study of blood T cell repertoires in COVID-19. TCRdb's table, derived via immunoSEQ multiplex PCR, lists solely in-frame clones and lacks some. The repertoire holds 150,000 to 200,000 clones, more than 60% seen once, with about 13% in the top ten. The sequenced sample consisted of peripheral blood. Receptors were obtained from a man over 45 who had recovered from COVID-19. Each CDR3 is given without its conserved first and last residue. The order of the fields is V gene, CDR3 protein.

>TRBV6-5
ASLHRGLSYEQY
>TRBV10-1
ASSAAGGSYEQY
>TRBV30
AWSVPGTGADTQY
>TRBV2
ASSYQVRGLAGGNEQF
>TRBV11-2
ASSPQGGTRTDTQY
>TRBV5-1
ASSLDHSYGYT
>TRBV7-9
ASSSGNEQF
>TRBV28
ASSLVQGNTGELF
>TRBV15
ATSREFAQGARGYT
>TRBV5-5
ASSLGDFSGNTIY
>TRBV13
ASRRRGRANYGYT